Below, 23 T cell receptor beta chains from the same sample are listed, as sequenced in a study of PD-1 blockade in classical Hodgkin lymphoma. Produced via immunoSEQ multiplex PCR; TCRdb's table is partial and in-frame only. The sample shows more than 3,000 clones, approximately 70% of them seen only once. Time point specified: cycle 4 day 1 (C4D1), after five to seven weeks of nivolumab. All patients relapsed after autologous stem cell transplantation, and brentuximab vedotin exposure varied. This specimen was peripheral blood mononuclear cells (PBMCs), taken before the fourth cycle of nivolumab. These receptors were taken from a human donor with classical Hodgkin lymphoma.

The rearrangement uses TRBV19 and TRBJ1-5; weak D call: TRBD1 (5 bases). Germline-derived CDR1 and CDR2 are LNHDA and SQIVND (reference sequence). Trimming removed 4 bases from V and 5 bases from J, with 9 bases in between. The CDR3 covers 13 residues. The CDR3 DNA reads as TGTGCCAGTAGTAGCAGGGAGGATCAGCCCCAGCATTTT. It codes for CASSSREDQPQHF.

This clone was recorded once. Written as DNA, the CDR3 is TGTGCCAGCAGAGAGTCGATTTCCACAGATACGCAGTATTTT. Its protein is CASRESISTDTQYF. The gene calls are TRBV27 and TRBJ2-3; D unresolved. The CDR3 runs 14 residues. Germline-derived CDR1 and CDR2 are MNHEY and SMNVEV (reference sequence). Trimming removed 6 bases from V and 2 bases from J, with 12 bases in between.

The chain combines TRBV4-2 with TRBJ2-2; TRBD2 agrees at 7 bases. The germline V gene has CDR1 LGHNA and CDR2 YNFKEQ. The CDR3 spans 16 residues. V trimming: 4 bases; J trimming: 4 bases; junction bases outside the gene matches: 9. CDR3 bases: TGTGCCAGCAGCCCTCGGGCGGGAGACAGCACCGGGGAGCTGTTTTTT. This gives the protein CASSPRAGDSTGELFF.

This clone was observed a single time. The V and J genes are TRBV5-1 and TRBJ1-3; D is undetermined. Trimming stripped 7 bases from V and 0 bases from J, with 11 bases between. Germline assignment: CDR1 SGHRS and CDR2 YFSETQ. The CDR3 is 14 residues long. The CDR3 region has the DNA TGCGCCAGCCCACCAGGCCCCTCTGGAAACACCATATATTTT. It specifies CASPPGPSGNTIYF.

V usage is TRBV30 and J usage is TRBJ1-1, with unresolved D. V shed 5 bases and J shed 2 bases, with 12 bases lying between them. The length of the CDR3 is 13 residues. Per the germline V gene, CDR1 is GTSNPN and CDR2 is SVGIG (reference sequence). CDR3 coding DNA: TGTGCCTGGGTGGACGGATTTAACACTGAAGCTTTCTTT. This gives the protein CAWVDGFNTEAFF.

V usage is TRBV11-2 and J usage is TRBJ2-5; 10 bases align to TRBD1. Germline V CDR1 and CDR2: SGHAT, FQNNGV. Trimming removed 1 base from V and 4 bases from J; junction bases left unmatched: 6. The CDR3 has 16 amino acids. CDR3 in DNA: TGTGCCAGCAGCTTAGTTGGTGGGACAGGGGCAGAGACCCAGTACTTC. As protein: CASSLVGGTGAETQYF. The full variable domain, rest sourced from reference TRBV11-2 and TRBJ2-5, is EAGVAQSPRYKIIEKRQSVAFWCNPISGHATLYWYQQILGQGPKLLIQFQNNGVVDDSQLPKDRFSAERLKGVDSTLKIQPAKLEDSAVYLCASSLVGGTGAETQYFGPGTRLLVL.

The CDR3 protein is CASIQAGTTEAFF. The CDR3 DNA reads as TGTGCCAGCATTCAAGCAGGGACCACTGAAGCTTTCTTT. The chain uses TRBV2 and TRBJ1-1; D perhaps matches TRBD1 (5 bases). V lost 7 bases and J lost 4, with 13 bases in between. The CDR3 consists of 13 residues. CDR1 is SNHLY, CDR2 FYNNEI, per germline.

This clone was picked up a small number of times. The chain has TRBV27 and TRBJ1-1; D might be TRBD1 (5 bases). The V and J ends lost 2 bases and 1 base respectively, with 8 bases between them. This CDR3 has 14 amino acids. Germline V lookup: CDR1 MNHEY, CDR2 SMNVEV (reference sequence). As DNA, the CDR3 is TGTGCCAGCAGTTTAAGAGGACAGAACACTGAAGCTTTCTTT. It translates to CASSLRGQNTEAFF.

The rearrangement joins TRBV5-6 to TRBJ2-1; 7 bases fit TRBD2. V dropped 4 bases and J dropped 0; count of bases not matched to a gene: 10. This CDR3 has 17 amino acids. CDR1 and CDR2 (germline): SGHDT, YYEEEE. The CDR3 region is CASSAPLAPSSYNEQFF. The CDR3 bases are TGTGCCAGCAGCGCCCCACTAGCGCCCAGCTCCTACAATGAGCAGTTCTTC.

The V and J genes are TRBV4-1 and TRBJ2-5, with D perhaps matching TRBD1 (6 bases). This CDR3 is built from 14 residues. The V end was cut by 4 bases, the J end by 1 base, with 10 bases between. Germline CDR1 MGHRA, CDR2 YSYEKL. The CDR3 loop is CASSLGQPQETQYF. CDR3 bases: TGCGCCAGCAGCCTTGGACAGCCCCAAGAGACCCAGTACTTC.

This chain joins TRBV7-8 and TRBJ2-5; tentative D call: TRBD2 (7 bases). The CDR3 contains 18 residues. Trimming took off 0 bases at V and 1 base at J, with 18 bases between the two ends. The germline gives CDR1 SGHVS, CDR2 FQNEAQ. CDR3 region: CASSLALLWGGLQETQYF. In nucleotides, the CDR3 is TGTGCCAGCAGCTTAGCGCTTCTTTGGGGGGGCCTCCAAGAGACCCAGTACTTC.

A single count supports this clone. This chain connects TRBV6-1 to TRBJ1-1, with D hard to call. This CDR3 is 14 amino acids long. V was trimmed by 2 bases and J by 1 base, leaving 8 bases between them. The V gene's germline CDR1 is MNHNS and CDR2 SASEGT. As DNA, the CDR3 is TGTGCCAGCAGTGAAAAGGCACAGAACACTGAAGCTTTCTTT. Amino acid sequence: CASSEKAQNTEAFF.

The chain couples TRBV4-2 to TRBJ2-3; D unclear. V gave up 4 bases and J gave up 0 bases, with 11 bases separating them. Germline loops: CDR1 LGHNA, CDR2 YNFKEQ. This CDR3 has 15 residues. The CDR3 region has the DNA TGTGCCAGCAGCCCGGATCCCCGTAGCACAGATACGCAGTATTTT. As protein: CASSPDPRSTDTQYF.

The V and J genes are TRBV5-1 and TRBJ1-6; D is perhaps TRBD1 (5 bases). Trimming pared 5 bases from V and 5 bases from J, leaving 14 bases between. This CDR3 has 15 residues. The germline V gene has CDR1 SGHRS and CDR2 YFSETQ. The CDR3 DNA reads TGCGCCAGCAGACTCGGTCAGGGTGATAATTCACCCCTCCACTTT. Translation: CASRLGQGDNSPLHF.

In its sample, this clone is large. This chain connects TRBV4-2 to TRBJ2-1, with D possibly matching TRBD2 (6 bases). Trimming took off 4 bases at V and 2 bases at J, with 15 bases between the two ends. The CDR3 extends over 16 amino acids. Germline CDR1 and CDR2: LGHNA and YNFKEQ. This chain's CDR3 is CASSPTEDYTYNEQFF. The CDR3 DNA reads TGTGCCAGCAGCCCCACGGAGGACTATACCTACAATGAGCAGTTCTTC.

The gene calls are TRBV28 and TRBJ1-2; TRBD1 agrees at 8 bases. Germline CDR1 and CDR2: MDHEN and SYDVKM. V shed 10 bases and J 4 bases; nucleotides not matched to a gene: 8. The CDR3 totals 13 residues. The DNA for the CDR3 is TGTGCCAACGCCCCACAGGGGGGCTATGGCTACACCTTC. It yields the protein CANAPQGGYGYTF.

The chain uses TRBV6-5 and TRBJ1-3; no firm D call. Trimming took off 0 bases at V and 0 bases at J, with 6 bases between the two ends. This CDR3 comprises 15 residues. Germline V gene lookup returns CDR1 MNHEY and CDR2 SVGAGI. The CDR3 loop is CASSYSPDSGNTIYF. CDR3 DNA: TGTGCCAGCAGTTACTCGCCAGACTCTGGAAACACCATATATTTT.

The rearrangement links TRBV7-2 to TRBJ2-3, with TRBD2 matching 8 bases. This CDR3 has 16 amino acids. The trim removed 0 bases at V and 4 bases at J, leaving 6 bases unmatched. CDR1 and CDR2 from the germline V gene are SGHTA and FQGNSA. The CDR3 region has the DNA TGTGCCAGCAGCTTAGCGTGGCGGGAGGTCCCAGATACGCAGTATTTT. This gives the protein CASSLAWREVPDTQYF.

This clone was observed once. V is TRBV7-3 and J is TRBJ2-1; 7 nucleotides agree with TRBD1. The V gene's germline CDR1 is SGHTA and CDR2 FQGTGA. The length of the CDR3 is 14 residues. Unmatched junction bases numbered 5, after V lost 4 bases and J lost 5 bases. CDR3 DNA sequence: TGTGCCAGCAGCTCCGGGACAGAAGACAATGAGCAGTTCTTC. Amino acids: CASSSGTEDNEQFF.

The chain uses TRBV7-2 and TRBJ1-1; D call uncertain. The CDR3 runs 17 residues. The germline gives CDR1 SGHTA, CDR2 FQGNSA. Between the trimmed V and J ends, which lost 5 bases and 1 base, there was a span of 20 bases. CDR3 DNA sequence: TGTGCCAGCAGCAAGGATGCGGAAACAGCCACGAACACTGAAGCTTTCTTT. Translation: CASSKDAETATNTEAFF.

By its share, this clone is medium-sized. The J gene is TRBJ1-5, the V gene TRBV15, with D possibly matching TRBD1 (5 bases). Trimming took 0 bases from V and 7 from J, leaving 19 bases between them. Germline CDR1 LNHNV, CDR2 YYDKDF (reference sequence). This CDR3 region has 17 residues. CDR3 sequence: CATSRDPGRLSRQPQHF. CDR3 coding DNA: TGTGCCACCAGCAGAGATCCGGGACGACTCTCTCGGCAGCCCCAGCATTTT.

The chain has TRBV30 and TRBJ1-1; D call uncertain. The germline CDR1 and CDR2 sequences are GTSNPN and SVGIG (reference sequence). The CDR3 runs to 12 residues. Between the trimmed V and J ends, which lost 2 bases and 3 bases, there was a span of 7 bases. The CDR3 sequence is CAWSFADTEAFF. The CDR3 DNA follows: TGTGCCTGGAGTTTTGCGGACACTGAAGCTTTCTTT.

This rearrangement joins TRBV6-1 to TRBJ1-6, with no clear D. Trimming cost V 7 bases and J 8 bases, with 15 bases left between them. Germline CDR1 reads MNHNS; CDR2 reads SASEGT. CDR3 length: 14 amino acids. The CDR3 reads CASTLGQKDSPLHF. CDR3 nucleotide sequence: TGTGCCAGCACCCTAGGGCAGAAAGATTCACCCCTCCACTTT.